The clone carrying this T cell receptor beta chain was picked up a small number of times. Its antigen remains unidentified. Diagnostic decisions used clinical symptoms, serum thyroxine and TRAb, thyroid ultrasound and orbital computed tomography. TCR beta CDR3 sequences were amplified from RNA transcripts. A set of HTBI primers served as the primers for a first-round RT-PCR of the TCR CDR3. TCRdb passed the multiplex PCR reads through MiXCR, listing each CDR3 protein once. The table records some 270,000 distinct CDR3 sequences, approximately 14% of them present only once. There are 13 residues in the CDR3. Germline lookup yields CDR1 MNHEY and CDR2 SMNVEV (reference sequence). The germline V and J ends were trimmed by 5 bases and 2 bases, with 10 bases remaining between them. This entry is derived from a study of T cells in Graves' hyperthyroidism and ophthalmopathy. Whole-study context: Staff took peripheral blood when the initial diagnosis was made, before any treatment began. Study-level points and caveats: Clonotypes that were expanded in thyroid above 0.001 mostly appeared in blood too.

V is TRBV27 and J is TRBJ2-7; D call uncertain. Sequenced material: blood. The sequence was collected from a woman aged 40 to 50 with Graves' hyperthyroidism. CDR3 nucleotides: TGTGCCAGCAGTCTCGGCGCAGCCTACGAGCAGTACTTC. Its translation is CASSLGAAYEQYF.